Included here is one TCR beta chain sequence, with context. No antigen is known for it. CDR1 and CDR2 from the germline V gene are LGHNA and YNFKEQ. Trimming stripped 0 bases from V and 5 bases from J, with 13 bases between. The CDR3 runs 15 residues. Cell sorting via CD45RO/CCR7/CD25/CD127/CD95/CD27 was performed to obtain CD4+ naive, central memory, regulatory and stem cell-like memory cells. The whole isolated RNA underwent reverse transcription, so sequencing captured expressed TCRB transcripts. Assay used: immunoSEQ multiplex PCR; TCRdb lists only in-frame clones, some missing. This repertoire shows about 250,000 clones, about a tenth found once; its top ten account for about 0.018%. The entry originates in a study of beta chain features in type 1 diabetes. General study findings and limits: Within each of all four CD4+ subsets, Type 1 diabetes patients had TCRB CDR3s that were moderately but significantly shorter.

The chain joins TRBV4-2 to TRBJ1-2, with a tentative D call TRBD1 (6 bases). Sequenced sample: naive CD4+ T cells from blood. This receptor was identified in a man aged 25-40 years with type 1 diabetes. The CDR3 region is CASSQDARDKYGYTF. Here the CDR3 DNA reads TGTGCCAGCAGCCAAGATGCGAGGGACAAGTATGGCTACACCTTC.